This T cell receptor beta chain originates from a study of beta chain features in type 1 diabetes. A note on this clone: Antigen: not known.

General study results and limits: Insertion counts at VDJ junctions were lower in type 1 diabetes patients, who also showed more deletions there. TCRB CDR3 length was moderately but significantly reduced in all four CD4+ subsets of Type 1 diabetes patients.

One heparinised draw, averaging roughly 110 mL, was taken per donor. As every portion of the isolated RNA was reverse transcribed, the sequencing read expressed TCRB transcripts. Clones were sequenced by immunoSEQ multiplex PCR, and TCRdb holds only the in-frame ones, with some missing. The table has 400,000 or so clones, roughly 12% seen once; the top ten hold around 0.01%. Per the germline V gene, CDR1 is MDHEN and CDR2 is SYDVKM. This CDR3 has 14 amino acids. V was clipped by 6 bases and J by 3 bases; unmatched bases: 7. This clonotype was sampled from a young woman with type 1 diabetes. The sequenced material came from naive CD4+ T cells from blood. The J gene is TRBJ2-5, the V gene TRBV28, with 7 nucleotides matching TRBD2. The CDR3 DNA reads as TGTGCCAGCAGCCACCCGGGGGGTGAAGAGACCCAGTACTTC. Translated: CASSHPGGEETQYF.